The T cell receptor (beta chain) under discussion was sequenced for a study of beta chain features in type 1 diabetes (dated by TCRdb to 2017 to 2018). Broadly, across the study: Mean age, gender distribution, total cell number and subset yield did not differ between patients and healthy donors. A total of roughly 110 million sorted cells were examined across all samples, and the number of cells per subset was strongly correlated with RNA yield. The study compared TCRB repertoires of sorted circulating CD4+ T cell subsets between recently diagnosed type 1 diabetes patients and matched healthy donors. Naive and central memory subsets were obtained from all 30 or so donors, but regulatory and stem cell-like memory subsets were isolated from only 8 patients and roughly eight healthy donors.

Regarding this clone: The antigen it binds to is not known. Per-base qualities were not stored, and no clone one base away is much larger.

Broader findings and caveats from the paper: Type 1 diabetes patients showed a moderate but significant shortening of TCRB CDR3 length in all four CD4+ subsets. At VDJ recombination sites, patients with type 1 diabetes made fewer insertions and deleted more nucleotides, a pattern implying thymic rearrangement abnormalities. Because cDNA rather than genomic DNA was sequenced, highly expressing activated cells could have been over-represented, although no difference in activation and CD3 levels was found between groups. Because the HLA sub-analyses included only small numbers of individuals, any influence of HLA type on TCRB rearrangement was left unresolved. PCR might favor shorter templates, but patient and control samples were amplified and corrected together, so any skew would affect both groups equally. Naive, central memory and regulatory TCRB repertoires appeared to be more similar among patients than among healthy donors.

There are 14 amino acids in the CDR3, from cysteine to phenylalanine inclusive. Only the CDR3 DNA is retained, 42 bases long and in frame from the first base. The germline ends are 8 bases apart after V is trimmed by 0 bases and J by 5 bases. CDR1 LGHNA and CDR2 YSLEER are derived from the germline V gene. A single peripheral blood draw of around 0.11 L on average was collected from each donor into heparinised tubes. Naive, central memory, regulatory and stem cell-like memory CD4+ T cells were sorted on a BD FACSAria II using a panel including CD45RO, CCR7, CD25, CD127, CD95 and CD27. Every sorted population had a purity above 98%. PBMCs were isolated immediately by Lymphoprep density gradient centrifugation and stained directly without culture. So that batch effects would be minimized, each experiment stained and sorted samples in pairs, pairing one healthy donor with one patient. The High Capacity cDNA Reverse Transcription Kit was used to reverse transcribe all of the isolated RNA, meaning that expressed TCRB transcripts were what got sequenced. Deep immunoSEQ sequencing was performed on naive, central memory and regulatory T cell samples, with an average of roughly 3.6 million total reads per sample. Sorted cells were lysed in RLT buffer, and RNA was extracted using DNase-treated RNeasy Micro or Mini kits according to cell number. To prevent cross-contamination, every cell subset was processed on its own, while patient and healthy donor samples were processed together. The immunoSEQ multiplex PCR was used to amplify TCRB sequences from cDNA, yielding 87-bp fragments that span the CDR3 region. Sequencing of the amplicons was done on the Illumina HiSeq platform. The published analysis was carried out like this. PCR bias was corrected computationally using synthetic template baselines, and reads within Hamming distance 2 were collapsed, with unmergeable singletons discarded. Reads were aligned against IMGT so that V, D and J genes, CDR3 length and insertions or deletions at six rearrangement sites could be assigned. Within each subset, clonotype counts were normalized to sorted cell number, after which true diversity and Gini coefficients were computed with the tcR R package. The overlap coefficient, calculated on TCRB nucleotide sequences, was used to measure repertoire sharing. Out-of-frame TCRB sequences from naive cells were analyzed to stand in for the pre-selection repertoire. TCRdb provides this immuneACCESS table in a form limited to in-frame rearrangements. Some clones are lacking; in checked studies, under half of them reflect an unresolved V gene, and why the rest are absent is not known. Clonal size and the V and J genes are those of that table, whereas D and trimming came from the DNA. The sample table lists about 930,000 clones, about a sixth of them with a count of one. The ten largest account for 0.02% to 0.03% of the sample.

Sequencing input: naive CD4+ T cells from blood. This specimen's cell subset or site label, per the study, means: true naive CD4+ T cells. This chain is built from TRBV4-3 and TRBJ2-1; perhaps TRBD2 is the D gene, with 6 bases matching. The clonotype comes from a woman aged 18-29 years in good health. The CDR3 region has the sequence CASSQDWRDNEQFF. The base sequence is TGCGCCAGCAGCCAAGATTGGAGGGACAATGAGCAGTTCTTC.